The rows below give T cell receptor beta chains drawn from one sample of a study of blood T cell repertoires in COVID-19. Produced via immunoSEQ multiplex PCR; TCRdb's table is partial and in-frame only. The profile covers under 300,000 clones, with around nine tenths appearing a single time and over 6% taken by the ten largest. The sequenced material came from peripheral blood. The receptors shown here come from a woman aged 70-85 years with active or convalescent COVID-19. Both conserved end residues are part of each CDR3. Each record gives: D gene, V gene, J gene, CDR3 DNA, CDR3 protein. The D gene is left open where the match is weak.

d_call: TRBD1
v_call: TRBV11-2
j_call: TRBJ1-1
cdr3_nt: TGTGCCAGCAGCTTCCACAGGGGGCAGAGGGGAATGAACACTGAAGCTTTCTTT
cdr3_aa: CASSFHRGQRGMNTEAFF

d_call: TRBD2
v_call: TRBV4-1
j_call: TRBJ2-7
cdr3_nt: TGCGCCAGCAGCATACAGCGGGGGAGTGATTACGAGCAGTACTTC
cdr3_aa: CASSIQRGSDYEQYF